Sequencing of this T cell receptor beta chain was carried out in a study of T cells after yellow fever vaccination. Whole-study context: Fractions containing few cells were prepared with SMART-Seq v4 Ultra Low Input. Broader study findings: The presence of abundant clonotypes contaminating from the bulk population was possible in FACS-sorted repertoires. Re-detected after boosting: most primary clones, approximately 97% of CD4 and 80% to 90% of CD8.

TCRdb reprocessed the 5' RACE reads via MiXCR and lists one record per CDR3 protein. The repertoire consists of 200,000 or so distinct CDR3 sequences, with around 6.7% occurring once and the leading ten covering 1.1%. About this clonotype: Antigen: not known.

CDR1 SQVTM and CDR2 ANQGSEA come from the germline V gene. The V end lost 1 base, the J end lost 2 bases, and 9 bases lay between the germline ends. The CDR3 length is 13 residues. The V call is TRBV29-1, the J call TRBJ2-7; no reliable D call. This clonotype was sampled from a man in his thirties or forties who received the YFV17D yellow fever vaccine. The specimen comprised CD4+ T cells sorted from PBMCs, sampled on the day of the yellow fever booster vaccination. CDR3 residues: CSVEVRAAYEQYF. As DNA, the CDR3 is TGCAGCGTTGAAGTACGGGCCGCCTACGAGCAGTACTTC.